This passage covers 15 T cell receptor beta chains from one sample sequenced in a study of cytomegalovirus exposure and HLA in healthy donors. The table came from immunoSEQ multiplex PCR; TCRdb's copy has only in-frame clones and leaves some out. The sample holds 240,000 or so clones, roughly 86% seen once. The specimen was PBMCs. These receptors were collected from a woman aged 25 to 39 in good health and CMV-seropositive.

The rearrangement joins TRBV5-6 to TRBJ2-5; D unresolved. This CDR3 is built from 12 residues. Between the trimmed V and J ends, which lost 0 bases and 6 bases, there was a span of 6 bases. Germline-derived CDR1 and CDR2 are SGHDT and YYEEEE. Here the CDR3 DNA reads TGTGCCAGCAGCTTGGATGAGAAGACCCAGTACTTC. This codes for CASSLDEKTQYF.

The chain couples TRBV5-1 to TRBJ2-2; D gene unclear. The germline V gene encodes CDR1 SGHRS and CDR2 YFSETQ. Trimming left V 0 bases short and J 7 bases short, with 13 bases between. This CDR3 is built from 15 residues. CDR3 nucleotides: TGCGCCAGCAGCTTGGCCAGCTACGACAACGGGGAGCTGTTTTTT. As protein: CASSLASYDNGELFF.

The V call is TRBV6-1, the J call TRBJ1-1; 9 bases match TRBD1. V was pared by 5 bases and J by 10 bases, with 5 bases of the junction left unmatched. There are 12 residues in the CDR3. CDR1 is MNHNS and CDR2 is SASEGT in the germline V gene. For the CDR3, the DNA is TGTGCCAGCAGTCGGGACAGGGTGGGAGCTTTCTTT. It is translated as CASSRDRVGAFF.

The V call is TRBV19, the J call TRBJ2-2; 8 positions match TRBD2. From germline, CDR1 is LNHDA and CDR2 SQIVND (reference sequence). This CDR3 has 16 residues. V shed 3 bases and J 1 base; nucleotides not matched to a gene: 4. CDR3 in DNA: TGTGCCAGTAGTATGTTGGCGGGAGGGAACACCGGGGAGCTGTTTTTT. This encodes CASSMLAGGNTGELFF.

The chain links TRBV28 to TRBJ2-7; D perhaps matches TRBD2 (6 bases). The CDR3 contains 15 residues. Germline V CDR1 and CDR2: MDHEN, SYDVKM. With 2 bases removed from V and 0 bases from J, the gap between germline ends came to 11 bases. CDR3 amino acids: CASSLLVGSSYEQYF. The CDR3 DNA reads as TGTGCCAGCAGTTTACTTGTCGGGAGCTCCTACGAGCAGTACTTC.

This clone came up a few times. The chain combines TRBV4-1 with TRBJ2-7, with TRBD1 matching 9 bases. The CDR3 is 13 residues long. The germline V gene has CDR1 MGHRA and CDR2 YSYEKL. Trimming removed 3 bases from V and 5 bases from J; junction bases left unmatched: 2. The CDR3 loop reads CASSQGTGNEQYF. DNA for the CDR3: TGCGCCAGCAGCCAGGGGACAGGGAACGAGCAGTACTTC.

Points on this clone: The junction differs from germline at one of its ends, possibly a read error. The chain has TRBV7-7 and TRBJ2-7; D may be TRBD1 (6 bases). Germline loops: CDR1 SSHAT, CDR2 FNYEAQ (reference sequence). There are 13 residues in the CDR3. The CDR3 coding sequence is TGTGCTAGCAGCTTAGGGGACACTTACGAGCAGTACTTC. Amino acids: CASSLGDTYEQYF.

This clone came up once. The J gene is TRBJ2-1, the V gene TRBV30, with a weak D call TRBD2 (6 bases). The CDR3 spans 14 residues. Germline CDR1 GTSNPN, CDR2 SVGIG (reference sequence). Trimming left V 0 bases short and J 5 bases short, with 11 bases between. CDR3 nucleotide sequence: TGTGCCTGGAGTGTACGGGACTTAAACAATGAGCAGTTCTTC. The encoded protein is CAWSVRDLNNEQFF.

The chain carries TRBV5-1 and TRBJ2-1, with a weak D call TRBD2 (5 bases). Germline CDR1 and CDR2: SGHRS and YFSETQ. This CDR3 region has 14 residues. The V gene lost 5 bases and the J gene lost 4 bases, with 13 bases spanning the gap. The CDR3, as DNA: TGCGCCAGCAGAGCTCTGGGCGGGTACAATGAGCAGTTCTTC. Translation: CASRALGGYNEQFF.

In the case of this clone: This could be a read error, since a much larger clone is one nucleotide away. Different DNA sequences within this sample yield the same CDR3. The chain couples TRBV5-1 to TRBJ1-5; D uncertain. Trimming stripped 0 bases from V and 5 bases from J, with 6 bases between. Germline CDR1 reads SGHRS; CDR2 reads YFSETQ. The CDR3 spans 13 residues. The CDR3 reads CASSLAGDQPQHF. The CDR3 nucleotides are TGCGCCAGCAGCTTGGCCGGGGATCAGCCCCAGCATTTT.

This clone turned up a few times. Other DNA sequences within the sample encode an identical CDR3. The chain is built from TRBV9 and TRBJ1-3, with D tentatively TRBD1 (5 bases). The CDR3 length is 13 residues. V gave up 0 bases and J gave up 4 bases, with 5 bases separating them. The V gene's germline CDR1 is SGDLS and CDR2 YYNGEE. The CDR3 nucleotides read TGTGCCAGCAGCGTAGGACAGGGAAACACCATATATTTT. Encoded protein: CASSVGQGNTIYF.

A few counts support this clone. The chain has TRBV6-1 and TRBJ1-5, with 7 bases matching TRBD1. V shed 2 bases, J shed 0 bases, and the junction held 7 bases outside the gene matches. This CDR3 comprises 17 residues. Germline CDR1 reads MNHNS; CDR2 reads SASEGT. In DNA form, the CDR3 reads TGTGCCAGCAGTGAACCGGCAGGGGGGCATAGCAATCAGCCCCAGCATTTT. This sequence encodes CASSEPAGGHSNQPQHF.

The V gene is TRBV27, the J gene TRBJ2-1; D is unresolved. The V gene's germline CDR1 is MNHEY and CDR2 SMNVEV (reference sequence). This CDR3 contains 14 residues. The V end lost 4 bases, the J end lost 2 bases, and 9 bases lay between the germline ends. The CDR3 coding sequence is TGTGCCAGCAGTTCTCTACCTACCTACAATGAGCAGTTCTTC. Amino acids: CASSSLPTYNEQFF.

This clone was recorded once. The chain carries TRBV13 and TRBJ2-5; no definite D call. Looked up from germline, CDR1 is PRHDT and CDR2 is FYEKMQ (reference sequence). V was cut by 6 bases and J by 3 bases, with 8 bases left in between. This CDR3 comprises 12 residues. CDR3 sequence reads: CASSGSKETQYF. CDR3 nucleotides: TGTGCCAGCAGTGGTAGTAAAGAGACCCAGTACTTC.

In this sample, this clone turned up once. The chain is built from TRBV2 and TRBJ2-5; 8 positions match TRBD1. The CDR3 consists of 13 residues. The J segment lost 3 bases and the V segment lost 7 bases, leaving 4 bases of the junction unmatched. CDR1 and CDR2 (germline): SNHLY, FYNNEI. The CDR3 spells CASIKDREETQYF. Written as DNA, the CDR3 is TGTGCCAGCATCAAGGACAGGGAAGAGACCCAGTACTTC.